These 8 T cell receptor beta chains were all obtained from the same sample, sequenced in a study of T-cell memory formation after mild COVID-19. TCRdb ran MiXCR on the 5' RACE reads and lists one entry per CDR3 protein. Among about 340,000 distinct CDR3 sequences listed, roughly 21% were seen once. The sample comprised PBMCs or a T cell subset sorted from them (not recorded which). These receptors were obtained from an adult woman who had mild COVID-19 (a few samples of this study predate the infection). Cell type and time point are not known.

This clonotype showed up just a few times. The gene calls are TRBV4-3 and TRBJ1-3; D not resolved. V lost 1 base and J 0 bases, leaving 13 bases between the germline ends. There are 17 residues in the CDR3. Germline V gene data show CDR1 as LGHNA and CDR2 as YSLEER. In DNA, the CDR3 is TGCGCCAGCAGCCAAGGTGTAGCGGGAGGCTCTGGAAACACCATATATTTT. Translation: CASSQGVAGGSGNTIYF.

This clonotype has a handful of counts. The rearrangement uses TRBV4-3 and TRBJ1-6; TRBD1 matches at 7 bases. Germline assignment: CDR1 LGHNA and CDR2 YSLEER. J was trimmed by 6 bases and V by 0 bases; bases with no gene match: 2. This CDR3 is built from 15 residues. The CDR3 here is CASSQDRGGNSPLHF. For the CDR3, the DNA is TGCGCCAGCAGCCAAGACAGGGGGGGTAATTCACCCCTCCACTTT.

The chain is built from TRBV11-1 and TRBJ1-2; TRBD1 matches 7 bases. The CDR3 sequence is 12 residues long. The ends lost 5 bases at V and 5 bases at J; junction bases unmatched: 2. Germline V gene sequence: CDR1 SGHAT, CDR2 FQDESV (reference sequence). The CDR3 here is CASSAGGYGYTF. For the CDR3, the DNA is TGTGCCAGCAGCGCAGGGGGGTATGGCTACACCTTC.

The chain has TRBV4-1 and TRBJ2-7, with D perhaps matching TRBD1 or TRBD2 (5 bases each). CDR3 size: 13 residues. Germline V lookup: CDR1 MGHRA, CDR2 YSYEKL. Trimming took 2 bases from V and 5 from J, leaving 10 bases between them. CDR3 amino acids: CASSQPSGHEQYF. In nucleotides, the CDR3 is TGCGCCAGCAGCCAACCGTCGGGACACGAGCAGTACTTC.

The V gene is TRBV12-3 or TRBV12-4, the J gene TRBJ1-2; 7 bases align to TRBD1. The junction had 10 bases not matched to a gene; V was cut back by 10 bases and J by 5 bases. The CDR3 is 13 residues long. As DNA, the CDR3 is TGTGCCATCTCAACCGGGACAGCGTATGGCTACACCTTC. Translating it yields CAISTGTAYGYTF.

The CDR3 DNA is TGTGCCATCAGTGAGTCCTCCAGGACTAGCGGGAGCGATCGGGGGTACAATGAGCAGTTCTTC. As protein: CAISESSRTSGSDRGYNEQFF. The genes are TRBV10-3 and TRBJ2-1; 13 positions match TRBD2. Germline V gives CDR1 ENHRY, CDR2 SYGVKD. The V segment lost 0 bases and the J segment 4 bases; nucleotides outside the gene matches: 15. The CDR3 contains 21 residues.

This clonotype was seen only a few times. This chain connects TRBV27 to TRBJ1-5; 7 bases agree with TRBD1. V shed 7 bases and J 2 bases; nucleotides not matched to a gene: 5. The V gene's germline CDR1 is MNHEY and CDR2 SMNVEV (reference sequence). CDR3 length equals 14 residues. The CDR3 is CASKRDRGNQPQHF. The CDR3 region has the DNA TGTGCCAGCAAAAGGGACAGAGGCAATCAGCCCCAGCATTTT.

The chain is built from TRBV27 and TRBJ2-5; D is undetermined. The CDR3 has 14 amino acids. Per the germline V gene, CDR1 is MNHEY and CDR2 is SMNVEV (reference sequence). V shed 5 bases and J shed 2 bases, with 12 bases lying between them. CDR3: CASSPIRRQETQYF. The CDR3 coding sequence is TGTGCCAGCAGTCCCATCCGCCGTCAAGAGACCCAGTACTTC.